Below, 20 T cell receptor beta chains from the same sample are listed, as sequenced in a study of T cells in Graves' hyperthyroidism and ophthalmopathy. TCR beta CDR3 regions were amplified from RNA. Carried out on the TCR CDR3, a first-round RT-PCR used the HTBI primer set. Using its own MiXCR run on the multiplex PCR reads, TCRdb lists one record per CDR3 protein. The sample consists of approximately 420,000 distinct CDR3 sequences, approximately 14% of them appearing once. Sequenced: blood. The source is a young woman with Graves' hyperthyroidism.

At least ten counts were recorded for this clonotype. The chain links TRBV10-3 to TRBJ2-5, with TRBD1 matching over 9 bases. This CDR3 region has 15 residues. Germline trimming cut 6 bases from V and 5 bases from J; bases unmatched to any gene: 10. Germline CDR1 ENHRY, CDR2 SYGVKD. CDR3 coding DNA: TGTGCCATCAGCATGGACAGGGGTGGCGGGGAGACCCAGTACTTC. This sequence encodes CAISMDRGGGETQYF.

In its sample, this clonotype was seen many times. V usage is TRBV9 and J usage is TRBJ2-7; TRBD2 agrees at 10 bases. The CDR3 loop spans 15 amino acids. The V segment lost 3 bases and the J segment 6 bases; nucleotides outside the gene matches: 9. CDR1 is SGDLS and CDR2 is YYNGEE in the germline V gene. The CDR3 nucleotides are TGTGCCAGCAGCGGGACTAGCGGTTTCCTAGGCGAGCAGTACTTC. Amino acids: CASSGTSGFLGEQYF.

This clonotype was counted many times. This chain joins TRBV6-1 and TRBJ2-2, with TRBD1 matching over 10 bases. V was clipped by 6 bases and J by 4 bases; unmatched bases: 5. Germline V gives CDR1 MNHNS, CDR2 SASEGT. The CDR3 is 15 amino acids. The CDR3 coding sequence is TGTGCCAGCAGACCGGGACAGGGGTTCACCGGGGAGCTGTTTTTT. It is translated as CASRPGQGFTGELFF.

The table lists this clonotype with a few counts. The V call is TRBV5-6, the J call TRBJ2-7, with D unclear. CDR3 length: 14 residues. CDR1 and CDR2 from the germline V gene are SGHDT and YYEEEE. The V gene lost 1 base and the J gene lost 1 base, with 9 bases spanning the gap. CDR3 loop: CASSLSYISYEQYF. The DNA for the CDR3 is TGTGCCAGCAGCTTGTCGTACATTTCCTACGAGCAGTACTTC.

This clonotype has more than one count but fewer than ten. A much bigger clone sits one base away, suggesting this may be a read error. The chain recombines TRBV30 with TRBJ2-1, with 8 bases that match TRBD2. The trim removed 2 bases at V and 0 bases at J, leaving 6 bases unmatched. This CDR3 contains 16 residues. Germline CDR1 is GTSNPN and CDR2 is SVGIG (reference sequence). Here the CDR3 DNA reads TGTGCCTGGAGTAAATTAGCGGGAAGCTCCTACAATGAGCAGTTCTTC. It codes for CAWSKLAGSSYNEQFF.

The J gene is TRBJ1-2, the V gene TRBV20-1, with TRBD1 as a possible D gene (5 bases). V lost 8 bases and J lost 2, with 21 bases in between. This CDR3 has 15 residues. Germline CDR1 is DFQATT and CDR2 is SNEGSKA (reference sequence). This chain's CDR3 is CSKTNRVRENYGYTF. DNA of the CDR3: TGCAGTAAGACGAACCGGGTCAGGGAAAACTATGGCTACACCTTC.

This sequence joins TRBV6-1 and TRBJ2-5; 15 bases align to TRBD2. CDR1 and CDR2 from the germline V gene are MNHNS and SASEGT. The CDR3 length is 17 residues. The J segment lost 4 bases and the V segment lost 5 bases, leaving 8 bases of the junction unmatched. CDR3 coding DNA: TGTGCCAGCAGTACGCGGACTAGCGGGAGGGCTGGAGAGACCCAGTACTTC. Amino acids: CASSTRTSGRAGETQYF.

This clonotype was counted ten times or more. The chain links TRBV20-1 to TRBJ2-1, with D maybe TRBD1 (6 bases). The V end was cut by 1 base, the J end by 4 bases, with 8 bases between. The germline V gene has CDR1 DFQATT and CDR2 SNEGSKA (reference sequence). This CDR3 has 13 residues. DNA of the CDR3: TGCAGTGCTAGAGGACAGGAATACAATGAGCAGTTCTTC. Translation: CSARGQEYNEQFF.

There are many counts of this clonotype. The rearrangement uses TRBV18 and TRBJ1-1, with TRBD1 matching 10 bases. CDR3 length: 15 residues. CDR1 KGHSH and CDR2 LQKENI come from the germline V gene. J gave up 0 bases and V 5 bases, and 3 bases lay outside the gene matches. As DNA, the CDR3 is TGTGCCAGCTCAGGACAGGGGGACATGAACACTGAAGCTTTCTTT. Amino acid sequence: CASSGQGDMNTEAFF.

The chain recombines TRBV19 with TRBJ1-5; D is unclear. The CDR3 is 17 residues long. V lost 3 bases and J lost 0, with 15 bases in between. From germline, CDR1 is LNHDA and CDR2 SQIVND (reference sequence). CDR3 amino acids: CASSIPGGPSSNQPQHF. In DNA form, the CDR3 reads TGTGCCAGTAGTATCCCCGGCGGGCCGAGTAGCAATCAGCCCCAGCATTTT.

This chain links TRBV6-1 with TRBJ2-5, with D perhaps assigned TRBD1 or TRBD2 (5 bases each). The CDR3 length is 14 residues. CDR1 MNHNS and CDR2 SASEGT come from the germline V gene. V was clipped by 6 bases and J by 9 bases, with 20 bases between them. The CDR3 nucleotides are TGTGCCAGCAGCGACCGGGACCAATCTGGGGCCCAGTACTTC. This translates into CASSDRDQSGAQYF.

This clonotype was recorded a few times. The chain couples TRBV27 to TRBJ1-2, with D unclear. Germline lookup yields CDR1 MNHEY and CDR2 SMNVEV (reference sequence). The CDR3 loop spans 13 amino acids. Between the trimmed V and J ends, which lost 4 bases and 11 bases, there was a span of 17 bases. For the CDR3, the DNA is TGTGCCAGCAGTTCCATCCCGTTCTGGGGTTACACCTTC. Translating gives CASSSIPFWGYTF.

This clonotype has more than one count but fewer than ten. The chain is built from TRBV4-1 and TRBJ1-1; 10 bases are shared with TRBD1. The germline CDR1 and CDR2 sequences are MGHRA and YSYEKL. The CDR3 extends over 16 amino acids. J gave up 5 bases and V 2 bases, and 8 bases lay outside the gene matches. The chain's CDR3 is CASSQFGQGGRTEAFF. The CDR3 DNA reads as TGCGCCAGCAGCCAATTTGGACAGGGGGGCCGGACTGAAGCTTTCTTT.

Ten or more counts support this clonotype. Here the CDR3 DNA reads TGTGCCAGCAGCCAAGATTTCCGGACAGTCGGTGAGCAGTTCTTC. Encoded protein: CASSQDFRTVGEQFF. The chain employs TRBV3-1 and TRBJ2-1; D is possibly TRBD1 (6 bases). With 0 bases removed from V and 9 bases from J, the gap between germline ends came to 15 bases. The CDR3 runs 15 residues. Germline CDR1 is LGHDT and CDR2 is YNNKEL (reference sequence).

The chain links TRBV10-2 to TRBJ2-5, with D perhaps TRBD1 (5 bases). CDR1 is WSHSY and CDR2 is SAAADI in the germline V gene. The CDR3 runs 11 residues. V dropped 6 bases and J dropped 13 bases, with 15 bases sitting between them. The CDR3 is CASRTDSVTYF. DNA of the CDR3: TGCGCCAGCAGAACTGACAGCGTAACGTACTTC.

This chain connects TRBV7-3 to TRBJ2-7; 7 bases line up with TRBD1. The CDR3 has 15 residues. V was pared by 0 bases and J by 1 base, with 3 bases of the junction left unmatched. Germline V CDR1 and CDR2: SGHTA, FQGTGA. DNA of the CDR3: TGTGCCAGCAGCTTAACGGGGGACAGTTCCTACGAGCAGTACTTC. The encoded protein is CASSLTGDSSYEQYF.

This clonotype was detected many times. The rearrangement links TRBV12-3 or TRBV12-4 to TRBJ1-2; TRBD1 matches 7 bases. The V gene end was trimmed by 6 bases and the J gene end by 6 bases; junction bases not matched to a gene: 7. CDR3 size: 13 residues. CDR3 protein: CASSLGTVDGYTF. The CDR3 nucleotides are TGTGCCAGCAGCCTCGGGACAGTCGATGGCTACACCTTC.

The sample holds one count of this clonotype. A clone one base away is much larger, so this may be a read error. The V gene is TRBV9, the J gene TRBJ2-1; TRBD2 aligns across 7 bases. This CDR3 is 12 amino acids long. CDR1 is SGDLS, CDR2 YYNGEE, per germline. The CDR3 here is CAGSLERGEQFF. For the CDR3, the DNA is TGTGCCGGCAGCTTAGAGCGGGGTGAGCAGTTCTTC. Full variable domain (missing parts from reference TRBV9 and TRBJ2-1): DSGVTQTPKHLITATGQRVTLRCSPRSGDLSVYWYQQSLDQGLQFLIQYYNGEERAKGNILERFSAQQFPDLHSELNLSSLELGDSALYFCAGSLERGEQFFGPGTRLTVL.

CDR3 loop: CASSPKSGNSGADTQYF. The CDR3, as DNA: TGCGCCAGCAGCCCCAAAAGCGGGAATAGCGGTGCAGATACGCAGTATTTT. The chain links TRBV4-1 to TRBJ2-3; 7 bases are a match to TRBD2. The CDR3 runs to 17 residues. CDR1 and CDR2 from the germline V gene are MGHRA and YSYEKL. V gave up 4 bases and J gave up 4 bases; unmatched junction bases: 14.

This clonotype was observed at least ten times. The chain is built from TRBV28 and TRBJ1-1; 11 bases map to TRBD1. Germline CDR1 reads MDHEN; CDR2 reads SYDVKM. The J segment lost 7 bases and the V segment lost 5 bases, leaving 9 bases of the junction unmatched. CDR3 length equals 15 residues. DNA of the CDR3: TGTGCCAGCAGTACCCGGACAGGGGGCCTGTTTGAAGCTTTCTTT. Translation gives CASSTRTGGLFEAFF. The complete variable domain, with remaining parts taken from reference TRBV28 and TRBJ1-1, reads DVKVTQSSRYLVKRTGEKVFLECVQDMDHENMFWYRQDPGLGLRLIYFSYDVKMKEKGDIPEGYSVSREKKERFSLILESASTNQTSMYLCASSTRTGGLFEAFFGQGTRLTVV.